This T cell receptor (beta chain) emerged from a study of cytomegalovirus exposure and HLA in healthy donors. The method was immunoSEQ multiplex PCR; TCRdb's version includes in-frame clones alone and lacks a portion of them. The profile covers more than 45,000 clones, with approximately 89% appearing a single time and 15% taken by the ten largest. The V and J ends lost 4 bases and 3 bases respectively, with 13 bases between them. There are 15 residues in the CDR3. From germline, CDR1 is LGHNA and CDR2 YSLEER. General study findings and limits: The CMV antigen specificity of three CMV-associated chains was confirmed through in vitro analysis.

Turning to this clone: What it binds is unknown.

The origin of this receptor is a woman aged 18-29 years in good health and CMV-seronegative. Sequencing was carried out using PBMCs. The chain recombines TRBV4-3 with TRBJ1-3; TRBD1 might be the D (5 bases). The CDR3 loop is CASSPGRGSGNTIYF. DNA for the CDR3: TGCGCCAGCAGCCCAGGGCGGGGGAGTGGAAACACCATATATTTT.